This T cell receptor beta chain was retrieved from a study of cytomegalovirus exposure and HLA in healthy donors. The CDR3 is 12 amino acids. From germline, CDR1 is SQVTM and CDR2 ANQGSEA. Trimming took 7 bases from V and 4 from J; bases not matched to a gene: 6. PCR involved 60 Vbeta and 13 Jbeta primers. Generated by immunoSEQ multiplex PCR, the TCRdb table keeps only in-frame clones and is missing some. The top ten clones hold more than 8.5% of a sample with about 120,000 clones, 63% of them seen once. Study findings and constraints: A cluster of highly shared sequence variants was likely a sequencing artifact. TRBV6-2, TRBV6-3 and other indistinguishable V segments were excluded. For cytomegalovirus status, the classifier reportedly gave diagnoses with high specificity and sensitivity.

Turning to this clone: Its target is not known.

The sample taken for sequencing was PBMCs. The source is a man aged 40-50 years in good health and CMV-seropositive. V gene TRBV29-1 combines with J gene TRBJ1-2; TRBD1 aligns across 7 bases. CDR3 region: CSARRDSYGYTF. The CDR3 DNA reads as TGCAGCGCCAGACGGGACAGCTATGGCTACACCTTC.